This T cell receptor (beta chain) was sequenced for a study of T-cell reconstitution after alpha-beta-depleted transplantation in children (dated by TCRdb to 2016 to 2017). About the full investigation: Using TCR repertoire profiling, the study followed T-cell immune reconstitution in a quantitative way in children after TCRalphabeta/CD19-depleted allogeneic hematopoietic cell transplantation.

Of note for this clonotype: This clone's antigen is unknown. Per-base quality was not reported, and no clone a single base away is much larger than it.

The germline V gene supplies CDR1 KGHDR and CDR2 SFDVKD. The CDR3, cysteine through phenylalanine, is 18 amino acids long. Just CDR3 DNA is preserved here, 54 bases in frame from base 1. V has 4 bases trimmed and J has 2 bases trimmed; junction bases matching no gene number 7. Broader findings and caveats from the paper: Over the following months the frequencies of hyperexpanded clones went down, and after one year T-cell counts and TCRbeta diversity were mostly credited to newly produced T cells. The high TCRbeta diversity at day 60 in some patients was ascribed to recipient T cells and intrathymic progenitors that had survived conditioning. About two months after transplant, the apparently early recovery of alphabetaT-cell counts reportedly depended on just several hundred clones that had expanded rapidly and came from non-depleted graft cells.

This sample's treatment or condition label indicates: allogeneic hematopoietic cell transplantation with graft depleted of TCRalphabeta T cells and CD19 B cells. TCRalphabeta/CD19-depleted allogeneic hematopoietic cell grafts were given to the transplant recipients, all of whom were children. The library was made by PCR. Sequencing was carried out with an Illumina HiSeq 2500. TCR libraries were prepared with molecular barcoding, using unique molecular identifiers to normalize TCRbeta repertoire quantification. TCRdb reprocessing: public reads trimmed at Q25 with fastp, clones called with MiXCR, in-frame beta chains kept. Each entry merges the rows of one CDR3 protein and shows their most common DNA and genes. The sample yields fewer than 1 million distinct CDR3 sequences; roughly 15% were counted once. The biggest ten clones account for just under 5% of the sample.

Recombination linked TRBV24-1 to TRBJ2-1, and TRBD2 aligns with 13 junction nucleotides. This TCR derives from a male patient between 5 and 17 years old who had a stem cell transplant for acute lymphoblastic leukemia, so the T cells may come from the graft donor. The input for sequencing was PBMCs, mostly from graft donor cells, taken 360 days after TCRalphabeta/CD19-depleted stem cell transplant. The CDR3 loop reads CATSDRPGLAGTYNEQFF. The sequenced DNA: TGTGCCACCAGTGACCGGCCGGGACTAGCGGGAACCTACAATGAGCAGTTCTTC.